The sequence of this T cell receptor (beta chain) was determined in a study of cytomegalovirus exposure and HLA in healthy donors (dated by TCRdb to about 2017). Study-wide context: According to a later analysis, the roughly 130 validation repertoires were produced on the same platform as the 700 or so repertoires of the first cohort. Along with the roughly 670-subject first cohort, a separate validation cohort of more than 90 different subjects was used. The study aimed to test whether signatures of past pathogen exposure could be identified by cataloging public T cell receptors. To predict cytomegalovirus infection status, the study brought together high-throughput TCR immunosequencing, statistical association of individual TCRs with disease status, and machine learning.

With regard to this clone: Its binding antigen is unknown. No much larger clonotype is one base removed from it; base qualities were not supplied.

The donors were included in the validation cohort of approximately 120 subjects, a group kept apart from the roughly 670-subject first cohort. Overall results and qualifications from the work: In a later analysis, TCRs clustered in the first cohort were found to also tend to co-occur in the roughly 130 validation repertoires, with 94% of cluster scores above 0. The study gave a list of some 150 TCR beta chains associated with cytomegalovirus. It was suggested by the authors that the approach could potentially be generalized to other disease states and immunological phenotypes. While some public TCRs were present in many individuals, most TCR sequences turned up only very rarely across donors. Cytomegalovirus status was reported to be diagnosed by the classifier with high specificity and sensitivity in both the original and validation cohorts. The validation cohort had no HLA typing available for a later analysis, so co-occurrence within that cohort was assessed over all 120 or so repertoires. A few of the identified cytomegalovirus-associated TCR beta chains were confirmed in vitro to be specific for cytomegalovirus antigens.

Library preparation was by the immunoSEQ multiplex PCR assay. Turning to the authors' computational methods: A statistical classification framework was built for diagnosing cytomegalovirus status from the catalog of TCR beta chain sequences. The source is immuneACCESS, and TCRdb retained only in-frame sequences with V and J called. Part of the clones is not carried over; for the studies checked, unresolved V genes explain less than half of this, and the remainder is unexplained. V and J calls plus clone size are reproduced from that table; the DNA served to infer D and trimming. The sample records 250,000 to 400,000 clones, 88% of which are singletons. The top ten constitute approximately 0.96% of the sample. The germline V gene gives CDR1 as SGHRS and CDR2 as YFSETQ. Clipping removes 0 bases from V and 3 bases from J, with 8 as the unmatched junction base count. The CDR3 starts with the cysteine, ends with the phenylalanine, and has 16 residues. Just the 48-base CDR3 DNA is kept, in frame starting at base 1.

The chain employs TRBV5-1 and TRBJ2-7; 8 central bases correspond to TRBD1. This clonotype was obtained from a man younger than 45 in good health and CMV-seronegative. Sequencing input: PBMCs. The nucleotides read TGCGCCAGCAGCTTGGTCTCGGGACAGGCATACTACGAGCAGTACTTC. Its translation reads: CASSLVSGQAYYEQYF.